This T cell receptor (beta chain) came from a study of T-cell reconstitution after alpha-beta-depleted transplantation in children (dated by TCRdb to 2015 to 2016). For context, the study as a whole: Using TCR repertoire profiling, the study followed T-cell immune reconstitution in a quantitative way in children after TCRalphabeta/CD19-depleted allogeneic hematopoietic cell transplantation.

Preparation of the library involved PCR. Sequencing was carried out with an Illumina HiSeq 2500. To normalize quantification of the TCRbeta repertoire, the TCR libraries were built with molecular barcoding that relied on unique molecular identifiers. TCRdb's own reprocessing of the public reads used fastp at Q25 and MiXCR and kept productive beta chains. Each entry is one CDR3 protein sequence, shown with its most common DNA and genes. Here the sample has about 370,000 distinct CDR3 sequences; roughly 21% occur a single time. The top ten clones comprise 3.8% of the sample. The CDR3 runs 13 amino acids, cysteine and phenylalanine included. Kept here is only the CDR3 DNA, which spans 39 bases and is read in frame from base 1. V lost 9 bases and J lost 6 bases; the stretch between them is 14 bases long. The germline V gene encodes CDR1 MNHEY and CDR2 SMNVEV (reference sequence). This clonotype turned up a few times. The specificity of this receptor is unknown. Per-base qualities were not stored, and no clone one base away is much larger.

This clonotype was obtained from a human donor who donated a stem cell graft to a child with acute myeloid leukemia. Here the sequenced sample was PBMCs from the stem cell graft donor, taken from the stem cell graft. The chain was built from TRBV27 and TRBJ2-2; no D segment can be confidently identified. CDR3 region: CASGDFGAGELFF. The base sequence is TGTGCCAGTGGGGATTTTGGGGCCGGGGAGCTGTTTTTT.